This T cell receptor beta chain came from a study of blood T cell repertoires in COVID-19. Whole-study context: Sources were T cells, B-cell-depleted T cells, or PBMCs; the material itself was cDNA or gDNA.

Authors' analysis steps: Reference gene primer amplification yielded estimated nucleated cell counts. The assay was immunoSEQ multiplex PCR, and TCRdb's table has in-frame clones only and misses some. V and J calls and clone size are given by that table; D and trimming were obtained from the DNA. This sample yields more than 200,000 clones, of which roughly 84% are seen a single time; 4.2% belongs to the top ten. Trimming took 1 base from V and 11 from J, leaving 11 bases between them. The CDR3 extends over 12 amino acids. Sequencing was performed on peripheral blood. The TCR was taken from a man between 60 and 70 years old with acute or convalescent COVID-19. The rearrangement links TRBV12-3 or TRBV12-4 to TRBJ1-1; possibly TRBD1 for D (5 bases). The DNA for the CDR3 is TGTGCCAGCAGTTTAGGGGGCCGCAGGGCTTTCTTT. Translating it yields CASSLGGRRAFF.